This TCR beta chain is drawn from a study of T cells after yellow fever vaccination. Study-wide results and limits: Re-detected after boosting: most primary clones, about 96% of CD4 and 88% of CD8. Sorted repertoires could include abundant contaminating clonotypes from bulk cells.

TCRdb ran MiXCR on the 5' RACE reads and lists one entry per CDR3 protein. The sample shows some 600,000 distinct CDR3 sequences, 17% of them seen only once. CDR3 length: 14 amino acids. Germline CDR1 reads SGHRS; CDR2 reads YFSETQ. With 4 bases clipped from V and 10 bases from J, the junction kept 5 bases outside the gene matches. About this clonotype itself: As yet, its antigen is unknown.

The source is a man aged 18-30 years who received the YFV17D yellow fever vaccine. The chain employs TRBV5-1 and TRBJ1-6; 10 bases align to TRBD1. This specimen consisted of PBMCs, obtained around 5 days after the first yellow fever vaccination. CDR3 sequence (DNA): TGCGCCAGCAGCGGGGGACAGGGGAACTCACCCCTCCACTTT. This codes for CASSGGQGNSPLHF.